The clone carrying this T cell receptor beta chain was seen a few times. The antigen is undetermined. The sample belongs to a study of CD8+ T cells in alopecia areata. Investigators sorted PBMCs to obtain both CD4+ and CD8+ T cells. V lost 3 bases and J lost 9, with 9 bases in between. Germline loops: CDR1 SQVTM, CDR2 ANQGSEA. CDR3 size: 11 residues. Regarding the study as a whole: Scalp lesions, especially in alopecia totalis/universalis, had higher clonality than normal scalp. With patients, TCR sharing proved less clear than in mice, a difference possibly related to HLA.

RNA extraction was followed by reverse transcription into cDNA, which acted as the sequencing template. Method: immunoSEQ multiplex PCR; TCRdb's copy keeps in-frame clones and lacks some. This sample has 140,000 to 150,000 clones, with approximately 65% found just once. Sequencing was carried out using CD8+ T cells sorted from blood. The chain joins TRBV29-1 to TRBJ2-1; no clear D. The receptor's source is a human donor in good health. The CDR3 sequence is CSVDAAAEQFF. The CDR3 coding sequence is TGCAGCGTTGATGCTGCCGCTGAGCAGTTCTTC.